This T cell receptor beta chain was observed in a study of cytomegalovirus exposure and HLA in healthy donors. General study results and limits: Most TCR sequences were uncommon, yet certain public TCRs appeared in many donors. First-cohort TCR clusters were later found to tend to co-occur in the 120 or so validation repertoires. In vitro work confirmed that a few CMV-associated chains recognize CMV antigens.

Clones were sequenced by immunoSEQ multiplex PCR, and TCRdb holds only the in-frame ones, with some missing. The data hold 150,000 or so clones, with more than 75% observed a single time. Regarding this clone: Its specificity is not known.

Trimming removed 0 bases from V and 2 bases from J, with 11 bases in between. The germline V gene has CDR1 SGDLS and CDR2 YYNGEE. The CDR3 has 16 amino acids. The sample comprised PBMCs. V usage is TRBV9 and J usage is TRBJ2-2; possibly TRBD2 for D (6 bases). The origin of this receptor is a man aged 18 to 35 in good health and CMV-seropositive. The CDR3: CASSVGGGLNTGELFF. The CDR3 nucleotides are TGTGCCAGCAGCGTAGGAGGAGGGCTAAACACCGGGGAGCTGTTTTTT. Full variable domain (rest looked up from reference TRBV9 and TRBJ2-2): DSGVTQTPKHLITATGQRVTLRCSPRSGDLSVYWYQQSLDQGLQFLIQYYNGEERAKGNILERFSAQQFPDLHSELNLSSLELGDSALYFCASSVGGGLNTGELFFGEGSRLTVL.